Shown below are 21 T cell receptor beta chains from a single sample sequenced in a study of blood T cell repertoires in COVID-19. Assay: immunoSEQ multiplex PCR; the TCRdb copy retains only in-frame clones and omits some. Counted here are over 250,000 clones, 88% occurring once; the ten biggest clones make up around 2%. The sequencing sample was made of PBMCs or T cells enriched from blood (not recorded which). These receptors all stem from a woman aged 60-75 years in a cohort exposed to, infected with or recovered from COVID-19 (not recorded which).

The chain employs TRBV12-2 and TRBJ2-1; the table names TRBD1, a call not compared with the DNA. TRBV12-2 is classified as a pseudogene. The CDR3 runs 17 residues. CDR3 nucleotides: TGTGCAAGTCGCCCCGAGATCGGCAGGGGGACCTACAATGAGCAGTTCTTC. Protein product: CASRPEIGRGTYNEQFF.

The V and J genes are TRBV12-3 or TRBV12-4 and TRBJ2-1; D is uncertain. The germline V and J ends were trimmed by 6 bases and 7 bases, with 4 bases remaining between them. This CDR3 contains 10 residues. The CDR3 DNA follows: TGTGCCAGCAGGAGGAATGAGCAGTTCTTC. Its translation: CASRRNEQFF.

The gene calls are TRBV24-1 and TRBJ2-1; the match to TRBD1 covers 11 bases. The CDR3 runs to 16 residues. Germline CDR1 and CDR2: KGHDR and SFDVKD. After removal of 4 bases from V and 5 bases from J, the junction contained 6 bases not matched to a gene. As DNA, the CDR3 is TGTGCCACCAGTGACCCGGGACAGGGGGAAAACAATGAGCAGTTCTTC. Its protein product is CATSDPGQGENNEQFF.

The rearrangement links TRBV10-3 to TRBJ2-7; weak D call: TRBD2 (5 bases). This CDR3 spans 13 amino acids. V shed 2 bases and J shed 9 bases, with 14 bases lying between them. The germline CDR1 and CDR2 sequences are ENHRY and SYGVKD. CDR3 DNA: TGTGCCATCAGTGAGCCTCCCGATGAGGGGCAGTACTTC. Amino acid sequence: CAISEPPDEGQYF.

The rearrangement joins TRBV27 to TRBJ2-7; 11 nucleotides match TRBD2. Losses at the gene ends were 5 bases for V and 3 bases for J; bases not matched to a gene: 6. Germline V gene sequence: CDR1 MNHEY, CDR2 SMNVEV (reference sequence). The CDR3 covers 15 residues. CDR3 sequence reads: CASSHGLAGFYEQYF. The DNA for the CDR3 is TGTGCCAGCAGTCACGGACTAGCGGGCTTCTACGAGCAGTACTTC.

The chain joins TRBV19 to TRBJ1-5; D not certain. The CDR3 has 13 residues. The germline V gene has CDR1 LNHDA and CDR2 SQIVND (reference sequence). Trimming left V 4 bases short and J 11 bases short, with 15 bases between. The CDR3 coding sequence is TGTGCCAGTAGTACAGACGTCGGTCGATCCCAGCATTTT. It is translated as CASSTDVGRSQHF.

The chain has TRBV7-2 and TRBJ1-5; D unclear. The ends were cut back, 2 bases at V and 9 bases at J, with 8 bases in the middle. Looked up from germline, CDR1 is SGHTA and CDR2 is FQGNSA. The length of the CDR3 is 12 residues. The CDR3 nucleotides read TGTGCCAGCAGCTTATCGGTGTTGCCCCAGCATTTT. Amino acid sequence: CASSLSVLPQHF. The whole variable domain, filled in from reference TRBV7-2 and TRBJ1-5, reads GAGVSQSPSNKVTEKGKDVELRCDPISGHTALYWYRQSLGQGLEFLIYFQGNSAPDKSGLPSDRFSAERTGGSVSTLTIQRTQQEDSAVYLCASSLSVLPQHFGDGTRLSIL.

V usage is TRBV7-3 and J usage is TRBJ1-5, with D maybe TRBD1 (5 bases). This CDR3 region has 14 residues. Looked up from germline, CDR1 is SGHTA and CDR2 is FQGTGA. Trimming took 2 bases from V and 6 from J, leaving 11 bases between them. The CDR3 DNA reads as TGTGCCAGCAGCTTAGCAGGGTTGCGTCAGCCCCAGCATTTT. It codes for CASSLAGLRQPQHF.

CDR3 in amino acids: CASSPTAGTGGTDTQYF. CDR3 nucleotide sequence: TGTGCCAGCAGCCCTACCGCCGGGACAGGGGGTACAGATACGCAGTATTTT. The chain couples TRBV11-3 to TRBJ2-3; 11 positions match TRBD1. The CDR3 runs 17 residues. The junction had 10 bases not matched to a gene; V was cut back by 5 bases and J by 3 bases. From germline, CDR1 is SGHNT and CDR2 YENEEA.

This chain uses TRBV28 with TRBJ2-3; D not certain. V lost 3 bases and J 5 bases, leaving 12 bases between the germline ends. This CDR3 region has 14 residues. Germline V gene lookup returns CDR1 MDHEN and CDR2 SYDVKM. The CDR3 loop is CASSFYVGGDTQYF. As DNA, the CDR3 is TGTGCCAGCAGTTTTTACGTCGGCGGAGATACGCAGTATTTT.

The chain recombines TRBV2 with TRBJ1-3, with 7 bases lining up with TRBD1. V lost 7 bases and J lost 4; bases outside the gene matches: 7. The CDR3 sequence is 14 residues long. CDR1 and CDR2 (germline): SNHLY, FYNNEI. The DNA of the CDR3 is TGTGCCAGCACCCCTCGGGGACAGGGAAACACCATATATTTT. Amino acids: CASTPRGQGNTIYF.

This chain links TRBV9 with TRBJ2-1, with 8 bases identical to TRBD1. The V gene's germline CDR1 is SGDLS and CDR2 YYNGEE. V lost 2 bases to trimming and J lost 5 bases; unmatched junction nucleotides: 6. The CDR3 is made up of 15 amino acids. The CDR3 protein is CASSVQGAPHNEQFF. The CDR3, as DNA: TGTGCCAGCAGCGTCCAGGGGGCGCCCCACAATGAGCAGTTCTTC.

The rearrangement links TRBV19 to TRBJ1-5, with D possibly matching TRBD1 (5 bases). The CDR3 has 14 amino acids. Trimming took off 3 bases at V and 2 bases at J, with 8 bases between the two ends. Germline CDR1 LNHDA, CDR2 SQIVND (reference sequence). The CDR3 DNA follows: TGTGCCAGTAGTATCTTCAGGGGCAATCAGCCCCAGCATTTT. This codes for CASSIFRGNQPQHF.

The rearrangement links TRBV19 to TRBJ2-7, with 7 bases that match TRBD1. The CDR3 spans 15 residues. Trimming took 7 bases from V and 6 from J; bases not matched to a gene: 15. CDR1 is LNHDA and CDR2 is SQIVND in the germline V gene (reference sequence). CDR3 residues: CASTSTTGMVGEQYF. CDR3 bases: TGTGCCAGTACCTCGACGACAGGGATGGTGGGCGAGCAGTACTTC.

V and J are TRBV30 and TRBJ2-7; 7 bases map to TRBD1. From germline, CDR1 is GTSNPN and CDR2 SVGIG (reference sequence). CDR3 length equals 13 residues. Trimming cost V 1 base and J 3 bases; bases outside gene matches: 3. The chain's CDR3 is CAWSAHRGYEQYF. The CDR3 DNA follows: TGTGCCTGGAGTGCTCACAGGGGCTACGAGCAGTACTTC.

The rearrangement links TRBV11-2 to TRBJ2-4, with 12 nucleotides matching TRBD2. The junction had 9 bases not matched to a gene; V was cut back by 0 bases and J by 0 bases. The CDR3 contains 20 residues. The V gene's germline CDR1 is SGHAT and CDR2 FQNNGV. This CDR3 is CASSLEGWRTSGVAKNIQYF. The CDR3, as DNA: TGTGCCAGCAGCTTAGAGGGTTGGAGGACTAGCGGGGTAGCCAAAAACATTCAGTACTTC.

The chain uses TRBV6-5 and TRBJ1-4; D is uncertain. This CDR3 comprises 14 residues. Germline loops: CDR1 MNHEY, CDR2 SVGAGI. The germline V and J ends were trimmed by 4 bases and 3 bases, with 9 bases remaining between them. The CDR3 nucleotides read TGTGCCAGCAGTTTATCCGGGGCTAATGAAAAACTGTTTTTT. Translating it yields CASSLSGANEKLFF.

The gene calls are TRBV19 and TRBJ1-5, with a possible D match to TRBD1 (5 bases). Trimming shortened V by 4 bases and J by 0 bases, and 13 bases separated the two germline ends. The CDR3 has 16 amino acids. CDR1 is LNHDA, CDR2 SQIVND, per germline (reference sequence). Written as DNA, the CDR3 is TGTGCCAGTAGTACAGTGGGACTTTCTAGCAATCAGCCCCAGCATTTT. It codes for CASSTVGLSSNQPQHF.

The chain uses TRBV3-1 (or the pseudogene TRBV3-2) and TRBJ2-5; TRBD2 aligns across 10 bases. The CDR3 extends over 20 amino acids. With V trimmed by 0 bases and J by 4 bases, 17 bases remained unmatched. Germline loops: CDR1 LGHDT, CDR2 YNNKEL (reference sequence). CDR3 coding DNA: TGTGCCAGCAGCCAAGATCACAGGGGTCCTAGCGGGAGAAAGGGAGAGACCCAGTACTTC. Translation: CASSQDHRGPSGRKGETQYF.

This rearrangement joins TRBV4-1 to TRBJ1-6, with unresolved D. The CDR3 runs 17 residues. The V end was cut by 0 bases, the J end by 0 bases, with 9 bases between. CDR1 and CDR2 from the germline V gene are MGHRA and YSYEKL. The CDR3 coding sequence is TGCGCCAGCAGCCAAGATCCCGGGAGCTCCTATAATTCACCCCTCCACTTT. Protein sequence: CASSQDPGSSYNSPLHF.

The gene calls are TRBV7-8 and TRBJ2-3; possibly TRBD2 for D (5 bases). The germline V gene has CDR1 SGHVS and CDR2 FQNEAQ. The germline V and J ends were trimmed by 0 bases and 3 bases, with 13 bases remaining between them. This CDR3 has 16 residues. For the CDR3, the DNA is TGTGCCAGCAGCTTAGCCCGGTTTGGGAGAACAGATACGCAGTATTTT. Its translation: CASSLARFGRTDTQYF.